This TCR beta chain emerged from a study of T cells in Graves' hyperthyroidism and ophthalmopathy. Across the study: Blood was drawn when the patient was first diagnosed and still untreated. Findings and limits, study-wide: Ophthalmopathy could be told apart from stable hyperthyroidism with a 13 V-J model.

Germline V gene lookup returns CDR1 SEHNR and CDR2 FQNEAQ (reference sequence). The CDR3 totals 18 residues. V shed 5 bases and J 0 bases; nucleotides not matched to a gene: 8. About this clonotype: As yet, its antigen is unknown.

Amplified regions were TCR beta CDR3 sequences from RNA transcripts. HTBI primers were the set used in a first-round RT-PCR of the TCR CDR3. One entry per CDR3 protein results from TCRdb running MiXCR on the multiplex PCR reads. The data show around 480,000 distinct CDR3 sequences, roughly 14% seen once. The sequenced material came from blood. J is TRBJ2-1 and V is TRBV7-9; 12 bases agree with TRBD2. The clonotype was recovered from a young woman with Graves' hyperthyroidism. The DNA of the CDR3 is TGTGCCAGCAGCCCTCCGGGACTAGCGGGTACCTCCTACAATGAGCAGTTCTTC. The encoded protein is CASSPPGLAGTSYNEQFF.